This T cell receptor (beta chain) was found in a study of shared T cell receptors in the human thymus. V was cut by 2 bases and J by 5 bases, with 5 bases left in between. CDR1 is SGHDT and CDR2 is YYEEEE in the germline V gene. The CDR3 has 11 residues. This clone was found once. Produced via immunoSEQ multiplex PCR; TCRdb's table is partial and in-frame only. The sample carries more than 550,000 clones, around 85% recorded once. The sample was also reused in another study, on human thymus T cells. From that second work: Thymic samples were excised during corrective heart operations. Unrelated individuals reportedly shared highly overlapping thymic TCR repertoires.

The material sequenced was thymocytes. The sequence was obtained from a girl under three years old with a congenital heart defect. V usage is TRBV5-6 and J usage is TRBJ2-7, with D uncertain. The CDR3 DNA is TGTGCCAGCAGCTTTGAGGACGAGCAGTACTTC. Its protein product is CASSFEDEQYF.